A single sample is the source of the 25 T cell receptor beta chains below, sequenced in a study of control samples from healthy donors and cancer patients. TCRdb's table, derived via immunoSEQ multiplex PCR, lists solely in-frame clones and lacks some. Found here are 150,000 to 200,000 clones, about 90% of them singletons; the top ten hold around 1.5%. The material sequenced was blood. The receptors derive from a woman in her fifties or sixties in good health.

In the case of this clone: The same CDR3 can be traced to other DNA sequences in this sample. The CDR3 loop is CASSYRRGTEAFF. The CDR3, as DNA: TGTGCCAGCAGTTACAGGAGAGGCACTGAAGCTTTCTTT. The V and J genes are TRBV6-5 and TRBJ1-1, with D hard to call. The CDR3 is 13 amino acids. Per the germline V gene, CDR1 is MNHEY and CDR2 is SVGAGI. V was clipped by 2 bases and J by 4 bases, with 8 bases between them.

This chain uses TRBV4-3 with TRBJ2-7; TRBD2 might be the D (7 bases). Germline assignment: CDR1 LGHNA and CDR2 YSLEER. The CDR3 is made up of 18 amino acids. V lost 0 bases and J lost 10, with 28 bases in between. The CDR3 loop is CASSQDFVRGGGPLRQYF. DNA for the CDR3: TGCGCCAGCAGCCAAGATTTTGTTCGTGGCGGGGGCCCCTTGAGACAGTACTTC.

CDR3 bases: TGTGCCAGCAGTTCCACAGGGGGCTATGGCTACACCTTC. Its translation: CASSSTGGYGYTF. The chain links TRBV12-3 or TRBV12-4 to TRBJ1-2, with 8 bases that match TRBD1. The CDR3 covers 13 residues. V shed 4 bases, J shed 4 bases, and the junction held 2 bases outside the gene matches.

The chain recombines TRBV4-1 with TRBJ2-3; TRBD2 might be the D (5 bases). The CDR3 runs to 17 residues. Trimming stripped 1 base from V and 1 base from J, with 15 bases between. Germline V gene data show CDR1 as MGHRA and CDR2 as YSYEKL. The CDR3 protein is CASSQGLSLRGTDTQYF. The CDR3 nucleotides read TGCGCCAGCAGCCAAGGTTTGAGCCTGCGGGGCACAGATACGCAGTATTTT.

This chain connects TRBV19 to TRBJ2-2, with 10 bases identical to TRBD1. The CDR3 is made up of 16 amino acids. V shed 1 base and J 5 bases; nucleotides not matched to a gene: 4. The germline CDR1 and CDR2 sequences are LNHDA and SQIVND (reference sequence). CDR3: CASSIGGTGATGELFF. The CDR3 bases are TGTGCCAGTAGTATAGGTGGGACAGGGGCTACCGGGGAGCTGTTTTTT.

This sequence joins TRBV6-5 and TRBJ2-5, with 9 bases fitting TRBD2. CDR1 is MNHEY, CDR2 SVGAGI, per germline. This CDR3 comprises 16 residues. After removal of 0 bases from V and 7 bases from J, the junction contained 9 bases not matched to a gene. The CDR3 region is CASSYSVFSGGATQYF. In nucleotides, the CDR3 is TGTGCCAGCAGTTACTCGGTTTTTAGCGGGGGAGCGACCCAGTACTTC.

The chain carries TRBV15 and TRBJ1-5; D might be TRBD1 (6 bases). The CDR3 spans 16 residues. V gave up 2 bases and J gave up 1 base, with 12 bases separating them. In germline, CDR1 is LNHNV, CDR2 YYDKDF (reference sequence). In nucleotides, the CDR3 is TGTGCCACCAGCAGAATAAAGGGGGGAAGCAATCAGCCCCAGCATTTT. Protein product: CATSRIKGGSNQPQHF.

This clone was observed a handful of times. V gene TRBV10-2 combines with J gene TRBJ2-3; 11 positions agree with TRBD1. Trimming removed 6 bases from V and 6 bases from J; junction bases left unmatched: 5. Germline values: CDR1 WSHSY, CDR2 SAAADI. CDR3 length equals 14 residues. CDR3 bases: TGCGCCAGCAGCCCGGGACAGGGGGTTGATACGCAGTATTTT. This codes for CASSPGQGVDTQYF.

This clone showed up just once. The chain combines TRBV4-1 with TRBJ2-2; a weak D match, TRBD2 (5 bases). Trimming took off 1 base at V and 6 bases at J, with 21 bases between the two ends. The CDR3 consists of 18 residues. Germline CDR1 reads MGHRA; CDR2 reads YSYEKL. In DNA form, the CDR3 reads TGCGCCAGCAGCCAAGTTAGAGGGAGTCCCCCCGGGCCCGGGGAGCTGTTTTTT. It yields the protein CASSQVRGSPPGPGELFF.

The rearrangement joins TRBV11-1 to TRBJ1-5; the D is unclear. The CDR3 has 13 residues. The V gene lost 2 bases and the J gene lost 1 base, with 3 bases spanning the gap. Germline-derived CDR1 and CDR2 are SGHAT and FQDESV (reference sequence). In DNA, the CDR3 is TGTGCCAGCAGCTTACGGAGCAATCAGCCCCAGCATTTT. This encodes CASSLRSNQPQHF.

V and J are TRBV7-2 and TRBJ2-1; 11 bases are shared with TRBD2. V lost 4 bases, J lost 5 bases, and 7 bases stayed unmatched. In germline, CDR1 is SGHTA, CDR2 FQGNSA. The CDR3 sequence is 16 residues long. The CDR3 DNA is TGTGCCAGCAGCTCCCGTGGGACTAGCGGAAACAATGAGCAGTTCTTC. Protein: CASSSRGTSGNNEQFF.

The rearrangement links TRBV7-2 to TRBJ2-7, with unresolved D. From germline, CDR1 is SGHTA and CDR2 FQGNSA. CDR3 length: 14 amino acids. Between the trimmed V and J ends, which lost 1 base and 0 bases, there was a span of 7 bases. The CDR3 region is CASSLDGHSYEQYF. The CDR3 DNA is TGTGCCAGCAGCTTAGACGGCCACTCCTACGAGCAGTACTTC.

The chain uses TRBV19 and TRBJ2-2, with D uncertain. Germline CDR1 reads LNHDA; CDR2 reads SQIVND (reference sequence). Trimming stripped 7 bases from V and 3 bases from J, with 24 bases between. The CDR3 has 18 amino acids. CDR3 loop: CASTPLSWVDKDTGELFF. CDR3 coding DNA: TGTGCCAGTACCCCGCTATCCTGGGTTGATAAAGACACCGGGGAGCTGTTTTTT.

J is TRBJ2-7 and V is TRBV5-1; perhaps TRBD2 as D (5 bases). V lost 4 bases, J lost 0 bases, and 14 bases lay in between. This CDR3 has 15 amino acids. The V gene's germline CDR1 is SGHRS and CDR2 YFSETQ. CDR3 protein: CASSSGTTTSYEQYF. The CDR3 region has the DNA TGCGCCAGCAGCAGCGGCACGACTACCTCCTACGAGCAGTACTTC.

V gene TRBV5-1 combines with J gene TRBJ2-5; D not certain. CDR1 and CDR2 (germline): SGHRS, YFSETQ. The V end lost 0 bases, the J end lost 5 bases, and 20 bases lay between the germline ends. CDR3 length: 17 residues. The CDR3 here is CASSLAVGQAGQETQYF. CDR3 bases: TGCGCCAGCAGCTTGGCTGTGGGTCAGGCAGGCCAGGAGACCCAGTACTTC.

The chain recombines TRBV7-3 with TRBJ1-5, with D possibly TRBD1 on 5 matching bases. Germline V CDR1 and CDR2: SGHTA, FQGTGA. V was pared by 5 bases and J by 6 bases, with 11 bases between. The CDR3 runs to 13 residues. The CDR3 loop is CASSVREGQPQHF. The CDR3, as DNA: TGTGCCAGCAGCGTCAGGGAGGGTCAGCCCCAGCATTTT.

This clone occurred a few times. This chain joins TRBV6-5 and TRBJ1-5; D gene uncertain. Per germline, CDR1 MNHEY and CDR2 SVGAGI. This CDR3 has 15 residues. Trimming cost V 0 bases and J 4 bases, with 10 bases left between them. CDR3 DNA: TGTGCCAGCAGTTACTCGATTGCAGGAAATCAGCCCCAGCATTTT. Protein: CASSYSIAGNQPQHF.

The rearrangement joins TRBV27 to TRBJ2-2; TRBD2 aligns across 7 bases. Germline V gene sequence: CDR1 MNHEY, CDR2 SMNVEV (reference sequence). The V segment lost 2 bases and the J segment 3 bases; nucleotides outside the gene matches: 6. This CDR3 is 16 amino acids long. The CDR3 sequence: CASSLGPSGYTGELFF. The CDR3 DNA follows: TGTGCCAGCAGTTTAGGGCCTAGCGGATACACCGGGGAGCTGTTTTTT.

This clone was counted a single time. CDR3: CATSDSTYRDRDTQYF. The CDR3 DNA reads TGTGCCACCAGTGATTCCACCTACAGGGATAGAGATACGCAGTATTTT. The chain employs TRBV24-1 and TRBJ2-3; a weak D match, TRBD1 (6 bases). Germline loops: CDR1 KGHDR, CDR2 SFDVKD. The CDR3 has 16 amino acids. V was shortened by 2 bases and J by 5 bases, with 16 bases between the two germline ends.

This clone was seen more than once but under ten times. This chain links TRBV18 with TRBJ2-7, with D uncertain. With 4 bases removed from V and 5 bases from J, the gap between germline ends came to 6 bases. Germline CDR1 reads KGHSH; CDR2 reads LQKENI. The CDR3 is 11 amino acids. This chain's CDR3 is CASSLWNEQYF. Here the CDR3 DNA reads TGTGCCAGCTCACTCTGGAACGAGCAGTACTTC.

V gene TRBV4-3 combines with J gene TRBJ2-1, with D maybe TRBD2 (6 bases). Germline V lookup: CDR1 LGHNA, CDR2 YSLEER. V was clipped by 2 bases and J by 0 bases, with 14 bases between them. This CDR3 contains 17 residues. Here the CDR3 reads CASSQFHRLGSYNEQFF. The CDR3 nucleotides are TGCGCCAGCAGCCAATTCCACCGACTAGGCTCCTACAATGAGCAGTTCTTC.

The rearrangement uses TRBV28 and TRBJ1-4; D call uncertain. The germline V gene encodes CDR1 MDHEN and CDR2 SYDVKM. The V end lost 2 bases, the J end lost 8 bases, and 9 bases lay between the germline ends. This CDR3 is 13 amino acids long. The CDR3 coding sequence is TGTGCCAGCAGTTTAGCCATGCGCGAAAAACTGTTTTTT. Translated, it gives CASSLAMREKLFF.

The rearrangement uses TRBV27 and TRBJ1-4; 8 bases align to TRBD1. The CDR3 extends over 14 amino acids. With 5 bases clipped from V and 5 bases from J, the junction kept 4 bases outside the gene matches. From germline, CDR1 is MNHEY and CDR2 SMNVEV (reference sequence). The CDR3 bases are TGTGCCAGCAGTCCGCGGACAGGGAATGAAAAACTGTTTTTT. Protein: CASSPRTGNEKLFF. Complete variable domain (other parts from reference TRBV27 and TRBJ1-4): EAQVTQNPRYLITVTGKKLTVTCSQNMNHEYMSWYRQDPGLGLRQIYYSMNVEVTDKGDVPEGYKVSRKEKRNFPLILESPSPNQTSLYFCASSPRTGNEKLFFGSGTQLSVL.

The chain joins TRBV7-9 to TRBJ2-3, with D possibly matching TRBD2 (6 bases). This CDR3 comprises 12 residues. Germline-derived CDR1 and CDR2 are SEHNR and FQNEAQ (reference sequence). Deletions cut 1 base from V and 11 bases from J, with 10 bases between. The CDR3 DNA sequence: TGTGCCAGCAGCTTAGAGCGGGCAGGGCAGTATTTT. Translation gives CASSLERAGQYF.

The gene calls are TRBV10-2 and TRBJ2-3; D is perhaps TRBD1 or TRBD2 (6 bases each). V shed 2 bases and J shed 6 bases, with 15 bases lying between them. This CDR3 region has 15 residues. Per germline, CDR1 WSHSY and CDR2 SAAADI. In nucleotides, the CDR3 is TGCGCCAGCAGTGAGGGGGGCGGGGTAGCGGATACGCAGTATTTT. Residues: CASSEGGGVADTQYF.